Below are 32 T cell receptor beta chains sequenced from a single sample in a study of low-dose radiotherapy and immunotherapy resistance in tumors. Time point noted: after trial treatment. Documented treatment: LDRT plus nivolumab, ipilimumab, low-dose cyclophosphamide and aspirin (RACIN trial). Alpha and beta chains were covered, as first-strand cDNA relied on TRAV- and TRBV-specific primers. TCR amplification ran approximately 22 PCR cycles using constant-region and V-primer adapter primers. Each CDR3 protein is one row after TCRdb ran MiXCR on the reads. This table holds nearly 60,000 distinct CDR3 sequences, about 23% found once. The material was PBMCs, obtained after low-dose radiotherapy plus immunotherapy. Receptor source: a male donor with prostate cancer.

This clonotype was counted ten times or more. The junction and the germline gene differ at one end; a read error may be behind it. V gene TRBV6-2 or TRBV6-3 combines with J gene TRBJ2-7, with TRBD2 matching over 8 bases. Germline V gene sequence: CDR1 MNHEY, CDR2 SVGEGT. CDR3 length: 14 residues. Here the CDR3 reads CASSDSAGGHEQYF. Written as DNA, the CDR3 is TGTGCCAGCAGTGACTCGGCGGGAGGACACGAGCAGTACTTC.

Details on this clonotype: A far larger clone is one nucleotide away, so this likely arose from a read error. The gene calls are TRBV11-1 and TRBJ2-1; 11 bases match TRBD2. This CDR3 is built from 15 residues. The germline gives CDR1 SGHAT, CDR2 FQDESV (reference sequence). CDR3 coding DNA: TGCGCCAGCAGTATCATAGCGGGGGGGCCCGATGAGCGGTTCTTC. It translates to CASSIIAGGPDERFF.

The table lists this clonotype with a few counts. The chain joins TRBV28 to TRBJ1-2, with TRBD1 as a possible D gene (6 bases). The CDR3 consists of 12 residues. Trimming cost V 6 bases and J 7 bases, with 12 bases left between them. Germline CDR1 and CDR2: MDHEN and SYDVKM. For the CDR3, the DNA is TGTGCCAGCAGGACCACAGGGCTTGGCTACACCTTC. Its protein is CASRTTGLGYTF.

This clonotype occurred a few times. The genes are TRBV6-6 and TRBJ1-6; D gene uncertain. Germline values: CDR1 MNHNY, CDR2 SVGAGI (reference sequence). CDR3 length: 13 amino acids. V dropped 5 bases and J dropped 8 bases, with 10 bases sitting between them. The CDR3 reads CASSEQSDSPLHF. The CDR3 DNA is TGTGCCAGCAGTGAGCAGTCGGATTCACCCCTCCACTTT.

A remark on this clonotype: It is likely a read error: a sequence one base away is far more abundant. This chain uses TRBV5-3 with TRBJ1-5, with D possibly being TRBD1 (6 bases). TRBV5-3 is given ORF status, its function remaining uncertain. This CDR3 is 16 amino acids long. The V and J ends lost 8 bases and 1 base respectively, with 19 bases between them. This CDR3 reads CASSTRIGGSNQPQHF. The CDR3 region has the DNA TGTGCCAGTAGTACCAGGATAGGGGGAAGCAATCAGCCCCAGCATTTT.

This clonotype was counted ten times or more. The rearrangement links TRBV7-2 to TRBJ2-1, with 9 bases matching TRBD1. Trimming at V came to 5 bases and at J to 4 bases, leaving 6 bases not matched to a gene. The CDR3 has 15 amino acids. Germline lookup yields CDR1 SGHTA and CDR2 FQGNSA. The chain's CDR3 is CASSQGQGTYNEQFF. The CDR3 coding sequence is TGTGCCAGCAGCCAAGGACAGGGGACTTACAATGAGCAGTTCTTC.

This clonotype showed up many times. The CDR3 reads CSVGHGPGNTIYF. CDR3 coding DNA: TGCAGCGTTGGTCACGGCCCTGGAAACACCATATATTTT. This chain links TRBV29-1 with TRBJ1-3; D gene uncertain. Trimming pared 4 bases from V and 2 bases from J, leaving 9 bases between. The CDR3 loop spans 13 amino acids. The germline V gene has CDR1 SQVTM and CDR2 ANQGSEA.

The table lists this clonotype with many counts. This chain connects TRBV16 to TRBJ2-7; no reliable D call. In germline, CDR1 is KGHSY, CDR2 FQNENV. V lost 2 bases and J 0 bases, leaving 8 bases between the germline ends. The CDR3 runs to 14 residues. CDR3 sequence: CASSQVRSSYEQYF. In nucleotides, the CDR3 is TGTGCCAGCAGCCAAGTCCGGAGCTCCTACGAGCAGTACTTC.

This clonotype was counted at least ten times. The CDR3: CSVVGFEQFF. The CDR3 region has the DNA TGCAGCGTTGTCGGGTTTGAGCAGTTCTTC. This chain uses TRBV29-1 with TRBJ2-1; D is undetermined. Between the trimmed V and J ends, which lost 4 bases and 9 bases, there was a span of 7 bases. In germline, CDR1 is SQVTM, CDR2 ANQGSEA. The CDR3 runs 10 residues.

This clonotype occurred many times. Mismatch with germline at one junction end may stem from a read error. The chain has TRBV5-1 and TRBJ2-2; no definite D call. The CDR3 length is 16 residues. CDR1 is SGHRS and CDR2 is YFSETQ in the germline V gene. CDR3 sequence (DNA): TGTGCCAGCAGCCCGAAGGACCTCTGGAACACCGGGGAGCTGTTTTTT. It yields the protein CASSPKDLWNTGELFF.

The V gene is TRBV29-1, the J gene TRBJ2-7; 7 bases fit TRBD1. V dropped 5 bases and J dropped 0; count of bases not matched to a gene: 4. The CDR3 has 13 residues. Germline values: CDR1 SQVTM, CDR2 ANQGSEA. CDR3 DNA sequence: TGCAGCGTTTGCCGACAGGGCTCCTACGAGCAGTACTTC. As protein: CSVCRQGSYEQYF.

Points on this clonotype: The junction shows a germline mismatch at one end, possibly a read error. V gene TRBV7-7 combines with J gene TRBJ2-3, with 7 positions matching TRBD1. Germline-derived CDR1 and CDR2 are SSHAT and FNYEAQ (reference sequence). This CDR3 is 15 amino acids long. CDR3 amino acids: CASSETGTVEDTQYF. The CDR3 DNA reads TGTGCTAGCAGCGAGACCGGGACAGTGGAAGATACGCAGTATTTT.

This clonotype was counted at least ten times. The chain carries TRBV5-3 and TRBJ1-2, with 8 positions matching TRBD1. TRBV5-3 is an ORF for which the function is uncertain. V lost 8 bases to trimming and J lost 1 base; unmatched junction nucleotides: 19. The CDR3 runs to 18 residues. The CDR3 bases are TGTGCCAGCAGCCGGACAGGGCGAACCTACGATAATAACTATGGCTACACCTTC. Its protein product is CASSRTGRTYDNNYGYTF.

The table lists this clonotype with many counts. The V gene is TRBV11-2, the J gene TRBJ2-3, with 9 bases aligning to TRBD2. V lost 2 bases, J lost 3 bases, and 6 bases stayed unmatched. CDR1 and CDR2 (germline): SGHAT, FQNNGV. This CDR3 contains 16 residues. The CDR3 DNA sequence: TGTGCCAGCAGCTTAAGTAGCGGGGGATCGACAGATACGCAGTATTTT. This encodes CASSLSSGGSTDTQYF.

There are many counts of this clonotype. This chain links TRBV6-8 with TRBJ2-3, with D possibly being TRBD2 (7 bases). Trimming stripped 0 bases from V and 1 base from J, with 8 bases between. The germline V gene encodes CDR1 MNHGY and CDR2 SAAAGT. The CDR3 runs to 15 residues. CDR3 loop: CASSYSGGRTDTQYF. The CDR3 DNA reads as TGTGCCAGCAGTTACTCGGGGGGGCGCACAGATACGCAGTATTTT.

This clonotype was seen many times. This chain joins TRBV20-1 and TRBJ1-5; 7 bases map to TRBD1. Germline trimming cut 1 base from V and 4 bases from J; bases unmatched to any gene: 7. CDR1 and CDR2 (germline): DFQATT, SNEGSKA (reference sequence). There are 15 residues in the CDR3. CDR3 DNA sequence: TGCAGTGCTAGAGGCGGGGGGACAGTTAATCAGCCCCAGCATTTT. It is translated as CSARGGGTVNQPQHF.

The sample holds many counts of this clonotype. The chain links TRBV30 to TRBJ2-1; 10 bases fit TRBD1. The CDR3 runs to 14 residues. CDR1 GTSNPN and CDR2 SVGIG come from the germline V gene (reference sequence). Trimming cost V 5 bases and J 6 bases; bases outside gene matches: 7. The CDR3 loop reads CAWAGTGVANEQFF. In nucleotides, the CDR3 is TGTGCCTGGGCCGGGACAGGGGTAGCCAATGAGCAGTTCTTC.

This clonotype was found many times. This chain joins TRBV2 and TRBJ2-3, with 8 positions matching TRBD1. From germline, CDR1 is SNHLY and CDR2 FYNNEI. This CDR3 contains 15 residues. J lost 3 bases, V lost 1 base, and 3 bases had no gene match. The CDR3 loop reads CASSEGTGWTDTQYF. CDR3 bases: TGTGCCAGCAGTGAAGGGACAGGGTGGACAGATACGCAGTATTTT.

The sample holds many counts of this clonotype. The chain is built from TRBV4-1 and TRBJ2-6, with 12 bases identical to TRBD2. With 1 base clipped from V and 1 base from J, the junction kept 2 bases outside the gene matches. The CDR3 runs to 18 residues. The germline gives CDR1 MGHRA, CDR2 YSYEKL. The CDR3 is CASSQVTSGGSGANVLTF. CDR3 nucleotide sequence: TGCGCCAGCAGCCAAGTTACTAGCGGGGGGTCTGGGGCCAACGTCCTGACTTTC.

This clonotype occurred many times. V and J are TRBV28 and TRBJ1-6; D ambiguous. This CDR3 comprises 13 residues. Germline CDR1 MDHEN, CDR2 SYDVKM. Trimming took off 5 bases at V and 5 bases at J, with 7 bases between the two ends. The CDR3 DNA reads TGTGCCAGCAGTCGCGTAGATAATTCACCCCTCCACTTT. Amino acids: CASSRVDNSPLHF.

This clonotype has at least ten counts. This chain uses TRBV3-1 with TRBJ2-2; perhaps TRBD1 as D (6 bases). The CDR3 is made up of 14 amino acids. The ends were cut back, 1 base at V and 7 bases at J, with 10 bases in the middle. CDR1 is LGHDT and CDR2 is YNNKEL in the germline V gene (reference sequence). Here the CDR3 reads CASSQGDRRGELFF. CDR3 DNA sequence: TGTGCCAGCAGCCAAGGCGACAGGCGCGGGGAGCTGTTTTTT. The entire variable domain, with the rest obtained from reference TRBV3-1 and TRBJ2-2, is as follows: DTAVSQTPKYLVTQMGNDKSIKCEQNLGHDTMYWYKQDSKKFLKIMFSYNNKELIINETVPNRFSPKSPDKAHLNLHINSLELGDSAVYFCASSQGDRRGELFFGEGSRLTVL.

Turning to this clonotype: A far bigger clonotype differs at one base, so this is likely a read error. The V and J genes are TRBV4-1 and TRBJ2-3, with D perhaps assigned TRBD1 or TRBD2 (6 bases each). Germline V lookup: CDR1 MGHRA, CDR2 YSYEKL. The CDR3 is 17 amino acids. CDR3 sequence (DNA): TGCGCCAGCAGCCAAGATTTGGGTGGTCAGGGGAGGAATACGCACTATTTT. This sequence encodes CASSQDLGGQGRNTHYF.

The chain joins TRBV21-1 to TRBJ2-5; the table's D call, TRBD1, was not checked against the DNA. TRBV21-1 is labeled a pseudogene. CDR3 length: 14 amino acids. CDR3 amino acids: CASSKRTGQETQYF. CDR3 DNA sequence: TGTGCCAGCAGCAAAAGGACAGGGCAAGAGACCCAGTACTTC.

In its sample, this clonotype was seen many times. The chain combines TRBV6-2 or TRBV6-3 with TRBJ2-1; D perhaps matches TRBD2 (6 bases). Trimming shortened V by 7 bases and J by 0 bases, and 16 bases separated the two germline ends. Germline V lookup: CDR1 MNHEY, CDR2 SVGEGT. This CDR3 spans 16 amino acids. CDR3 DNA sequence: TGTGCCAGCACCCCTCGGGCGGGGAACTCCTACAATGAGCAGTTCTTC. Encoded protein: CASTPRAGNSYNEQFF.

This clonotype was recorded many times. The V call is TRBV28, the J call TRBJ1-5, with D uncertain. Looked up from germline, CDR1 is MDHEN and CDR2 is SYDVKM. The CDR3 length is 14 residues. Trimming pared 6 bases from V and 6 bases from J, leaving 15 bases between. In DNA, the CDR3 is TGTGCCAGCAGCCCAATGGAGGGCGGTCAGCCCCAGCATTTT. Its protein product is CASSPMEGGQPQHF.

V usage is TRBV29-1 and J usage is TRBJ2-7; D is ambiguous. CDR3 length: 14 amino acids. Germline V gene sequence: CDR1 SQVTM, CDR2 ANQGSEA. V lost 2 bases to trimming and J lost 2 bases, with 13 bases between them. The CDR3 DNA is TGCAGCGTTGAACTGGCGTCGTTAGCCTACGAGCAGTACTTC. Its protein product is CSVELASLAYEQYF.

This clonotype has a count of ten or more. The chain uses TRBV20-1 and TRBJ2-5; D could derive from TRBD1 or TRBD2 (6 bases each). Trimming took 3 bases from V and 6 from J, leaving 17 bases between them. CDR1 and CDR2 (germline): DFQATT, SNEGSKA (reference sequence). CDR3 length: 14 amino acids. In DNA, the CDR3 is TGCAGTGCTAGTGTCCCGGGGGCAGTGAAGACCCAGTACTTC. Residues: CSASVPGAVKTQYF.

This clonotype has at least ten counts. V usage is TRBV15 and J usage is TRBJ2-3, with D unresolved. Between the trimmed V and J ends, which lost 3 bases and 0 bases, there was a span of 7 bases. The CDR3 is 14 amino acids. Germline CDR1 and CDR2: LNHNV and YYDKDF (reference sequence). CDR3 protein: CATSSLGSTDTQYF. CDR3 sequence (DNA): TGTGCCACCAGCAGTCTAGGGAGCACAGATACGCAGTATTTT.

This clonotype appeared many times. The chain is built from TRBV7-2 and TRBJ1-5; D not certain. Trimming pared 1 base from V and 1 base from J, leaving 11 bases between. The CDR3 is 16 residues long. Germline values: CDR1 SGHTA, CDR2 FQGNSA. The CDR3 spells CASSLVGGWSNQPQHF. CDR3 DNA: TGTGCCAGCAGCTTAGTAGGAGGGTGGAGCAATCAGCCCCAGCATTTT.

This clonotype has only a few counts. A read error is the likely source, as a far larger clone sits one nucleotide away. CDR3 DNA sequence: TGTGCCAGCAGCAATTCTTCTAGCGGCCACAATGAGCAGTACTTC. Protein: CASSNSSSGHNEQYF. The chain combines TRBV21-1 with TRBJ2-7; the table names TRBD2, a call not compared with the DNA. TRBV21-1 is flagged as a pseudogene. The CDR3 is made up of 15 amino acids.

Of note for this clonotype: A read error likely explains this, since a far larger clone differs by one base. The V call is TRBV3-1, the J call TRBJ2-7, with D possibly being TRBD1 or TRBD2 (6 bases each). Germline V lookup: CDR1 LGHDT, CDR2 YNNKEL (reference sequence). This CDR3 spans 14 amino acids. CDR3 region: CASRLNRGPYEQYF. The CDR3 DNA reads TGCGCCAGCAGATTGAACCGGGGGCCGTACGAGCAGTACTTC.

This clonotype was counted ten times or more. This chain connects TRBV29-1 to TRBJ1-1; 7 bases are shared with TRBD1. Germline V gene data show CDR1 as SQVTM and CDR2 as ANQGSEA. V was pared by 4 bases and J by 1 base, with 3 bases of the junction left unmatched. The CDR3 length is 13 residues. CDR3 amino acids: CSVVRGANTEAFF. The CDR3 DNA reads TGCAGCGTTGTCAGGGGGGCGAACACTGAAGCTTTCTTT.